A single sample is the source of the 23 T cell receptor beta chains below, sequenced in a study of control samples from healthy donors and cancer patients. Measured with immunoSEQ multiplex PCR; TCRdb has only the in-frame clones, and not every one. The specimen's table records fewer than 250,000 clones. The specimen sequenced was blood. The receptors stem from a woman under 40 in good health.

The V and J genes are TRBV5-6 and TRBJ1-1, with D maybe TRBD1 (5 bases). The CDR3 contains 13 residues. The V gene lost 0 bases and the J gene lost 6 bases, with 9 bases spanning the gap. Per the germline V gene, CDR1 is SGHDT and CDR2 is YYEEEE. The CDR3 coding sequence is TGTGCCAGCAGCTTGGAGGGCAGGGCTGAAGCTTTCTTT. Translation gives CASSLEGRAEAFF.

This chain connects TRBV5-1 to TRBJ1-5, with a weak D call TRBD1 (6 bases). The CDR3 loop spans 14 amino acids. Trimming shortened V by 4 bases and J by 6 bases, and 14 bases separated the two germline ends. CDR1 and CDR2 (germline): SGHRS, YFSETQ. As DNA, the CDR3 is TGCGCCAGCAGCCCGCAGGGGACCCCTCAGCCCCAGCATTTT. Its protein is CASSPQGTPQPQHF. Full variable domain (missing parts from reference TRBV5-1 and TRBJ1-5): KAGVTQTPRYLIKTRGQQVTLSCSPISGHRSVSWYQQTPGQGLQFLFEYFSETQRNKGNFPGRFSGRQFSNSRSEMNVSTLELGDSALYLCASSPQGTPQPQHFGDGTRLSIL.

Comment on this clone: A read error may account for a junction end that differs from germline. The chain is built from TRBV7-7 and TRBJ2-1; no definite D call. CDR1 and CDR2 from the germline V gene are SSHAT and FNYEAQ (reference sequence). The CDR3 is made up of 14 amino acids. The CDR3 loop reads CASSLTYSYNEQFF. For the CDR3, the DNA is TGTGCTAGCAGCTTAACATACTCCTACAATGAGCAGTTCTTC.

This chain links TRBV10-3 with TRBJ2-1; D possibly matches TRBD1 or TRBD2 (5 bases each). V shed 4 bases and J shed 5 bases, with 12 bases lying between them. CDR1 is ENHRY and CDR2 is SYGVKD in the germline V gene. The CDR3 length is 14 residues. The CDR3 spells CAISVGARNNEQFF. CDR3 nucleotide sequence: TGTGCCATCAGTGTCGGGGCAAGGAACAATGAGCAGTTCTTC.

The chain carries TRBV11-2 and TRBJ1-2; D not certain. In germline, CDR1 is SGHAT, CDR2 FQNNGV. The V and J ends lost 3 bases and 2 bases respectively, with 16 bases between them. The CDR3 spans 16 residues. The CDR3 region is CASSLARTPPNYGYTF. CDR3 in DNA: TGTGCCAGCAGCTTGGCTCGGACGCCCCCCAACTATGGCTACACCTTC.

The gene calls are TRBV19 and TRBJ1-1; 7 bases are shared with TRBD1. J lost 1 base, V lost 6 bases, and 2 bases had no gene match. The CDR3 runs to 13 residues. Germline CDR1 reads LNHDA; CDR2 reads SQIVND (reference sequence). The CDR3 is CASRQGRNTEAFF. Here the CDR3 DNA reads TGTGCCAGTAGACAGGGGAGGAACACTGAAGCTTTCTTT.

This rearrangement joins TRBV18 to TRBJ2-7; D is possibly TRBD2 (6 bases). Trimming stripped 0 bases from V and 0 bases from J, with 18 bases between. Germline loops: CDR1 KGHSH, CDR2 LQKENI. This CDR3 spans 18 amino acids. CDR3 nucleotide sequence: TGTGCCAGCTCACCACCGCGGGATGGAACAGAGAGCTCCTACGAGCAGTACTTC. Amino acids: CASSPPRDGTESSYEQYF.

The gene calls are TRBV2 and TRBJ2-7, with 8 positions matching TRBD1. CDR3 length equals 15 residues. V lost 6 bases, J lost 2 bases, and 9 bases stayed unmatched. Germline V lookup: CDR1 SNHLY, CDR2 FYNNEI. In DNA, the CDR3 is TGTGCCAGCAGCCTTGCCGGGACAGGAGCCTACGAGCAGTACTTC. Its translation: CASSLAGTGAYEQYF.

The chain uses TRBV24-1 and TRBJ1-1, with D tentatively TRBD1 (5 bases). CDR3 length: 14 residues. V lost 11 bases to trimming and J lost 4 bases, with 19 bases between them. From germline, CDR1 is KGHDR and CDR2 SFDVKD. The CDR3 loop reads CASCTGFGSTEAFF. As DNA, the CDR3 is TGTGCCAGCTGTACAGGCTTTGGGAGCACTGAAGCTTTCTTT.

DNA for the CDR3: TGCGCCAGCAGCCAAGAATCAGGGTATCGCACAGATACGCAGTATTTT. This sequence encodes CASSQESGYRTDTQYF. The V and J genes are TRBV4-1 and TRBJ2-3; the D gene is possibly TRBD1 (5 bases). The CDR3 spans 16 residues. Trimming shortened V by 0 bases and J by 1 base, and 11 bases separated the two germline ends. Germline V gene lookup returns CDR1 MGHRA and CDR2 YSYEKL.

For the CDR3, the DNA is TGTGCCAGTAGTATAGAGGGAAAGGCTAAGCACACTGAAGCTTTCTTT. Its protein product is CASSIEGKAKHTEAFF. This sequence joins TRBV19 and TRBJ1-1; D is unclear. The ends were cut back, 0 bases at V and 3 bases at J, with 14 bases in the middle. This CDR3 contains 16 residues. Germline CDR1 and CDR2: LNHDA and SQIVND (reference sequence).

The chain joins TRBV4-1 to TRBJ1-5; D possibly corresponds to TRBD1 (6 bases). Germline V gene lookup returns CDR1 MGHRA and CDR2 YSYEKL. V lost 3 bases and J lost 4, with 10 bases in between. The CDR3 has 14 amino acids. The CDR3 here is CASSQATGNQPQHF. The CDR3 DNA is TGCGCCAGCAGCCAGGCTACAGGGAATCAGCCCCAGCATTTT.

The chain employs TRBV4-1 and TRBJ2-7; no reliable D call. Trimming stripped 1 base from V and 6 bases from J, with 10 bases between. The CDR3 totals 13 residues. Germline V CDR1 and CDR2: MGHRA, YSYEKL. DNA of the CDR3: TGCGCCAGCAGCCAAGTAGGACCCGGCGAGCAGTACTTC. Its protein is CASSQVGPGEQYF.

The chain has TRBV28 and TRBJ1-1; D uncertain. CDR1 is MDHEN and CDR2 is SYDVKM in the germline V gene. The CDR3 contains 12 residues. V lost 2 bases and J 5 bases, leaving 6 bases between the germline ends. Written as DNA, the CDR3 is TGTGCCAGCAGTTTAAGTGGGACTGAAGCTTTCTTT. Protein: CASSLSGTEAFF.

CDR3 in amino acids: CATQGYNEQFF. The CDR3 DNA follows: TGTGCCACCCAGGGTTACAATGAGCAGTTCTTC. This rearrangement joins TRBV24-1 to TRBJ2-1; D might be TRBD1 (5 bases). The CDR3 covers 11 residues. The germline gives CDR1 KGHDR, CDR2 SFDVKD. V gave up 9 bases and J gave up 4 bases, with 6 bases separating them.

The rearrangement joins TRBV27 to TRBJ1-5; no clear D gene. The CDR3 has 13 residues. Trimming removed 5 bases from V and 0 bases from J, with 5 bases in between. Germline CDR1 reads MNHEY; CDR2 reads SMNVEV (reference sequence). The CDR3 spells CASSPFSNQPQHF. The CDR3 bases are TGTGCCAGCAGTCCCTTTAGCAATCAGCCCCAGCATTTT.

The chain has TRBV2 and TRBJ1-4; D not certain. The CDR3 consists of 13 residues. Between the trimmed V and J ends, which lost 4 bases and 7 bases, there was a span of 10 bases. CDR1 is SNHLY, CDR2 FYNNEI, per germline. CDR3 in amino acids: CASSAGESEKLFF. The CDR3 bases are TGTGCCAGCAGTGCCGGGGAGTCTGAAAAACTGTTTTTT.

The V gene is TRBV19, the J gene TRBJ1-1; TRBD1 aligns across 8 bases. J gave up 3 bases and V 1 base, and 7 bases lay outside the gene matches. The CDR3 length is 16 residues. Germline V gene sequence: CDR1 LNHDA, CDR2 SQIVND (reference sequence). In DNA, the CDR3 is TGTGCCAGTAGTATAGGGTTGGGACAGGTGTACACTGAAGCTTTCTTT. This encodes CASSIGLGQVYTEAFF.

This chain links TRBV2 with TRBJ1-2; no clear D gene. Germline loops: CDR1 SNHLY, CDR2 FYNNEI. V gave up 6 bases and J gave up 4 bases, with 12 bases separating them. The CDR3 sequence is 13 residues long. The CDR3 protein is CASRRLGSYGYTF. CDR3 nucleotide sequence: TGTGCCAGCAGGCGGTTGGGCTCCTATGGCTACACCTTC.

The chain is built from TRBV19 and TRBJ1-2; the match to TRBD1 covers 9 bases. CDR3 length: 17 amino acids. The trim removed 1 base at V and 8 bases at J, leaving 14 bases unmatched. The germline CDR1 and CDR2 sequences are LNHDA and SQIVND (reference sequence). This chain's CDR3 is CASSIVGSGQGTGGYTF. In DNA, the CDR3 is TGTGCCAGTAGTATAGTTGGCTCAGGACAGGGGACGGGCGGCTACACCTTC. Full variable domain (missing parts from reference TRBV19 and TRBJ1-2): DGGITQSPKYLFRKEGQNVTLSCEQNLNHDAMYWYRQDPGQGLRLIYYSQIVNDFQKGDIAEGYSVSREKKESFPLTVTSAQKNPTAFYLCASSIVGSGQGTGGYTFGSGTRLTVV.

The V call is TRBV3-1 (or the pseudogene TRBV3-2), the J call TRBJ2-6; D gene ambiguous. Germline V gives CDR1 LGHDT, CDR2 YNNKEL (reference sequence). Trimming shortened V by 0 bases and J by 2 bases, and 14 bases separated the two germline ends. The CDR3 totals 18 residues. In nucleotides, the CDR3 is TGTGCCAGCAGCCAAGAGATCGCCATCGGACCTGGGGCCAACGTCCTGACTTTC. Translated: CASSQEIAIGPGANVLTF.

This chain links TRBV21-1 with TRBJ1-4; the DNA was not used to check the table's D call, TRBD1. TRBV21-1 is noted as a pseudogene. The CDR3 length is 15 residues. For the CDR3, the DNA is TGTGCCAGCAGCAAAGAAACAGGGTGGGGTGAAAAACTGTTTTTT. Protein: CASSKETGWGEKLFF.

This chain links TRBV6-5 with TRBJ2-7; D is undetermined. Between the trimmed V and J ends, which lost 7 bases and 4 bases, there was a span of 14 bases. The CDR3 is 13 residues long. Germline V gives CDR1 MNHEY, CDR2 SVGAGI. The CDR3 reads CASTPLKGYEQYF. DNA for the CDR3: TGTGCCAGCACCCCCCTTAAAGGATACGAGCAGTACTTC.